These T cell receptor beta chains were read from a single sample in a study of cytomegalovirus exposure and HLA in healthy donors. Clones were sequenced by immunoSEQ multiplex PCR, and TCRdb holds only the in-frame ones, with some missing. The sample gives about 98,000 clones, roughly nine tenths of which show up once; 5.5% to 7% is in the top ten. Material: PBMCs. Every receptor here comes from a man between 18 and 29 years old in good health and CMV-seropositive. Both conserved end residues are part of each CDR3. The D gene is left open where the match is weak.

.,TRBJ2-7,TRBV5-5,CASSLGQGPYF
TRBD1,TRBJ1-1,TRBV28,CASSLGTGVNTEAFF
.,TRBJ2-7,TRBV4-3,CASSHLKGGSYEQYF
.,TRBJ2-1,TRBV2,CASSDPGGPSYNEQFF
TRBD1,TRBJ2-7,TRBV29-1,CSVGQVGRYEQYF
.,TRBJ2-5,TRBV9,CASTHSGDGETQYF
TRBD2,TRBJ2-2,TRBV4-3,CASSAQGRVVGLAGDHGELFF
.,TRBJ2-4,TRBV4-1,CASSPGVQLAKNIQYF
TRBD1,TRBJ2-1,TRBV10-3,CAVRDRSYNEQFF
.,TRBJ2-1,TRBV7-2,CASSLPGWALLDNEQFF
.,TRBJ2-1,TRBV19,CASSKTVNEQFF
.,TRBJ1-6,TRBV5-1,CASSLVFSGDTDSPLHF
TRBD2,TRBJ2-1,TRBV7-2,CASSPGTSGFQWGNEQFF
TRBD1,TRBJ1-4,TRBV4-3,CASSQAGRGSEKLFF
TRBD2,TRBJ2-5,TRBV5-4,CASSPSGIETQYF
TRBD2,TRBJ2-3,TRBV27,CASSYSGGRDTQYF
.,TRBJ2-7,TRBV27,CASSLTGFAYEQYF
.,TRBJ1-3,TRBV14,CASSQYAGARGNTIYF
.,TRBJ1-5,TRBV29-1,CSVELEGSQPQHF
TRBD1,TRBJ2-7,TRBV9,CASSETGDSYEQYF
TRBD1,TRBJ2-3,TRBV11-2,CASSLEGLGTGVPDTQYF
TRBD2,TRBJ2-3,TRBV28,CASSFGSGRGTDTQYF
TRBD1,TRBJ1-2,TRBV27,CASSITGGRGYTF
.,TRBJ2-7,TRBV4-3,CASSQDYRVFGEQYF
.,TRBJ1-1,TRBV5-8,CASSLYKGRNTEAFF
.,TRBJ2-3,TRBV5-1,CASSFILSGAGDTQYF
TRBD2,TRBJ2-7,TRBV7-2,CASSLEAGGGEQYF
.,TRBJ1-4,TRBV5-4,CASSYGQPATNEKLFF
.,TRBJ2-2,TRBV28,CASSLFRRADTGELFF